This T cell receptor (beta chain) was recorded in a study of response to subunit inactivated influenza vaccine. This clonotype has ten or more counts. One entry per CDR3 protein results from TCRdb running MiXCR on the RT-PCR reads. The table records about 570,000 distinct CDR3 sequences, roughly 10% of them present only once. The same data also contributed to another study, on T cells expressing NK-cell markers. That source adds: UMIs were included in TCR beta cDNA generated by 5'RACE template switching. HCMV seropositivity marked most of the eight sequenced donors; one was seronegative. In several experiments, an anti-gamma-delta TCR antibody restricted sorting to alpha-beta TCR T cells. Each of about six donors carried dominant NKG2C+ clonotypes accounting for about 1.0-7.0% of CD8+ T cells. The CD3+CD56-NKG2C+ fraction was also led by these clonotypes in several donors.

The clonotype was recovered from a man aged 45 to 65 who received an inactivated influenza vaccine. Sequenced material: PBMCs from blood, taken on the day of vaccination.

Written as DNA, the CDR3 is TGCGCCAGCAGCTTCGGTCACACCGGGGAGCTGTTTTTT. This sequence encodes CASSFGHTGELFF. The rearrangement links TRBV5-1 to TRBJ2-2, with no clear D. The germline gives CDR1 SGHRS, CDR2 YFSETQ. V was shortened by 2 bases and J by 3 bases, with 5 bases between the two germline ends. The CDR3 is 13 amino acids. The whole variable domain, remainder taken from reference TRBV5-1 and TRBJ2-2, is KAGVTQTPRYLIKTRGQQVTLSCSPISGHRSVSWYQQTPGQGLQFLFEYFSETQRNKGNFPGRFSGRQFSNSRSEMNVSTLELGDSALYLCASSFGHTGELFFGEGSRLTVL.